This T cell receptor (beta chain) was documented in a study of cytotoxic CD8 clonotypes in ibrutinib-treated CLL. Notes on the study in general: Higher circulating CD8+ T-cell counts strongly accompanied higher baseline clonality, above age-matched healthy donors.

Method: immunoSEQ multiplex PCR; TCRdb's copy keeps in-frame clones and lacks some. This sample has 52,000 or so clones, with 50% to 70% found just once. This CDR3 spans 15 amino acids. The germline V gene has CDR1 MNHEY and CDR2 SVGAGI. Trimming took off 0 bases at V and 4 bases at J, with 12 bases between the two ends. This clone was seen a few times. Its antigen is as yet unknown. The J gene is TRBJ1-1, the V gene TRBV6-5, with unresolved D. This TCR was recovered from a human donor with chronic lymphocytic leukemia. The material was PBMCs, obtained at disease progression, from a patient treated with ibrutinib. The CDR3 reads CASSYSGGWGTEAFF. The CDR3 coding sequence is TGTGCCAGCAGTTACTCAGGCGGCTGGGGCACTGAAGCTTTCTTT.